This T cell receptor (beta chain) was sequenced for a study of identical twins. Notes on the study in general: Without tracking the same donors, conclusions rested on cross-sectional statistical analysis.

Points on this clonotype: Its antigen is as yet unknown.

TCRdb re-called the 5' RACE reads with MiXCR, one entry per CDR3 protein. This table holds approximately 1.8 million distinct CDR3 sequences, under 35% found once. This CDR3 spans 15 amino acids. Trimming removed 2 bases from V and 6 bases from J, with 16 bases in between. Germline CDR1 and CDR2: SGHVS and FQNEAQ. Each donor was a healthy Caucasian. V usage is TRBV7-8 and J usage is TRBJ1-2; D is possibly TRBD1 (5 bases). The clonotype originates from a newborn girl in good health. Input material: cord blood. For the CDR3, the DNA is TGTGCCAGCAGCTTACTTGTGCCAGGGACCGATGGCTACACCTTC. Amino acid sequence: CASSLLVPGTDGYTF.